The 30 T cell receptor beta chains given below trace back to one sample, sequenced in a study of blood T cell repertoires in COVID-19. TCRdb's copy holds only in-frame clones and misses some; the assay was immunoSEQ multiplex PCR. This repertoire shows about 210,000 clones, over 75% found once; its top ten account for approximately 2.3%. The sequenced material came from peripheral blood. These receptors were obtained from a woman in her 70s with COVID-19, enrolled during active disease.

The V and J genes are TRBV19 and TRBJ1-4; D is unresolved. V was shortened by 2 bases and J by 3 bases, with 10 bases between the two germline ends. The length of the CDR3 is 15 residues. Germline CDR1 reads LNHDA; CDR2 reads SQIVND (reference sequence). The CDR3 bases are TGTGCCAGTAGTATATCAGTCGAAGCTAATGAAAAACTGTTTTTT. This encodes CASSISVEANEKLFF.

J is TRBJ1-5 and V is TRBV15, with D uncertain. V was cut by 8 bases and J by 6 bases, with 14 bases left in between. The V gene's germline CDR1 is LNHNV and CDR2 YYDKDF (reference sequence). The CDR3 totals 13 residues. The CDR3 sequence: CATGIRGSQPQHF. The CDR3 DNA sequence: TGTGCCACCGGTATCCGTGGCAGTCAGCCCCAGCATTTT.

The V call is TRBV11-3, the J call TRBJ1-5; D is uncertain. The germline gives CDR1 SGHNT, CDR2 YENEEA. The V gene lost 5 bases and the J gene lost 8 bases, with 16 bases spanning the gap. This CDR3 spans 14 amino acids. CDR3 amino acids: CASSQQRTAEPQHF. CDR3 nucleotides: TGTGCCAGCAGCCAACAGCGGACGGCGGAGCCCCAGCATTTT.

This chain links TRBV11-2 with TRBJ2-5, with TRBD2 matching 8 bases. The CDR3 loop spans 17 amino acids. J was trimmed by 5 bases and V by 5 bases; bases with no gene match: 16. Per germline, CDR1 SGHAT and CDR2 FQNNGV. CDR3 sequence (DNA): TGTGCCAGCAGCCTTAGAGAGGCCGGGAGGGCCAGGGAGACCCAGTACTTC. It is translated as CASSLREAGRARETQYF.

CDR3 sequence reads: CASSYGGLAGGSSYNEQFF. The CDR3 DNA reads TGTGCCAGCAGTTACGGGGGGCTAGCGGGAGGGAGCTCCTACAATGAGCAGTTCTTC. The genes are TRBV6-2 or TRBV6-3 and TRBJ2-1; 12 nucleotides agree with TRBD2. V was pared by 2 bases and J by 0 bases, with 8 bases of the junction left unmatched. Germline-derived CDR1 and CDR2 are MNHEY and SVGEGT. The CDR3 totals 19 residues.

The rearrangement uses TRBV4-2 and TRBJ2-2; 10 bases match TRBD2. V lost 4 bases, J lost 6 bases, and 8 bases stayed unmatched. The CDR3 spans 16 residues. Germline V lookup: CDR1 LGHNA, CDR2 YNFKEQ. The CDR3 region is CASSRVAGTSAGELFF. Here the CDR3 DNA reads TGTGCCAGCAGCCGAGTGGCCGGGACTAGCGCCGGGGAGCTGTTTTTT.

As DNA, the CDR3 is TGTGCCAGCAGCACCCCGGGACACCTAACTGAAGCTTTCTTT. Protein: CASSTPGHLTEAFF. V gene TRBV7-2 combines with J gene TRBJ1-1; D may be TRBD1 (6 bases). Trimming removed 5 bases at V and 5 bases at J, with 15 bases between. CDR1 and CDR2 (germline): SGHTA, FQGNSA. CDR3 size: 14 residues.

The chain has TRBV5-1 and TRBJ1-2; TRBD1 agrees at 11 bases. J lost 4 bases, V lost 2 bases, and 4 bases had no gene match. Germline CDR1 reads SGHRS; CDR2 reads YFSETQ. The CDR3 has 15 residues. The CDR3 loop is CASSFSGTGGYGYTF. CDR3 coding DNA: TGCGCCAGCAGCTTTTCCGGGACAGGGGGCTATGGCTACACCTTC.

This clone was seen a handful of times. The chain uses TRBV4-3 and TRBJ1-2, with D perhaps TRBD1 (5 bases). From germline, CDR1 is LGHNA and CDR2 YSLEER. Trimming stripped 0 bases from V and 8 bases from J, with 16 bases between. The CDR3 has 15 residues. This CDR3 is CASSQDPLAGRGYTF. CDR3 nucleotide sequence: TGCGCCAGCAGCCAAGATCCTTTGGCAGGGCGCGGCTACACCTTC.

The chain recombines TRBV5-6 with TRBJ1-1, with 7 nucleotides matching TRBD1. The CDR3 consists of 15 residues. Germline V CDR1 and CDR2: SGHDT, YYEEEE. The V segment lost 0 bases and the J segment 6 bases; nucleotides outside the gene matches: 8. In DNA, the CDR3 is TGTGCCAGCAGCTTGGAGGGGGCAGTATCGTCTGAAGCTTTCTTT. It translates to CASSLEGAVSSEAFF.

The chain joins TRBV6-1 to TRBJ2-3; D unresolved. The germline gives CDR1 MNHNS, CDR2 SASEGT. Trimming took 3 bases from V and 1 from J, leaving 14 bases between them. CDR3 length: 16 residues. The CDR3 DNA sequence: TGTGCCAGCAGTGATGACGATCTAGGCCGCACAGATACGCAGTATTTT. It codes for CASSDDDLGRTDTQYF.

This rearrangement joins TRBV30 to TRBJ1-1; D remains unclear. Trimming pared 3 bases from V and 0 bases from J, leaving 8 bases between. Germline V gene lookup returns CDR1 GTSNPN and CDR2 SVGIG (reference sequence). The CDR3 covers 13 residues. The CDR3 DNA is TGTGCCTGGAGCCAACAAGTGAACACTGAAGCTTTCTTT. Protein sequence: CAWSQQVNTEAFF.

The CDR3 sequence is CASIEPGNTIYF. Written as DNA, the CDR3 is TGTGCCAGCATAGAACCCGGAAACACCATATATTTT. The rearrangement uses TRBV25-1 and TRBJ1-3; D is undetermined. The CDR3 spans 12 residues. Germline V gene lookup returns CDR1 MGHDK and CDR2 SYGVNS. Trimming removed 7 bases at V and 4 bases at J, with 8 bases between.

J is TRBJ1-6 and V is TRBV10-3; 10 nucleotides line up with TRBD1. The V segment lost 1 base and the J segment 8 bases; nucleotides outside the gene matches: 2. The germline gives CDR1 ENHRY, CDR2 SYGVKD. There are 15 residues in the CDR3. In DNA, the CDR3 is TGTGCCATCAGTGAGTTGGGACAGGGGCATTCACCCCTCCACTTT. Protein product: CAISELGQGHSPLHF.

This rearrangement joins TRBV7-2 to TRBJ1-1, with unresolved D. The CDR3 extends over 18 amino acids. The ends were cut back, 4 bases at V and 0 bases at J, with 21 bases in the middle. Looked up from germline, CDR1 is SGHTA and CDR2 is FQGNSA. CDR3 nucleotide sequence: TGTGCCAGCAGCTCCGTAACTCTGGGCTTCAACATGAACACTGAAGCTTTCTTT. The encoded protein is CASSSVTLGFNMNTEAFF.

V and J are TRBV7-3 and TRBJ1-5; no definite D call. V lost 1 base, J lost 7 bases, and 8 bases lay in between. The CDR3 runs 13 residues. Germline values: CDR1 SGHTA, CDR2 FQGTGA. The CDR3 DNA follows: TGTGCCAGCAGCTTAAGTCCCGGGCAGCCCCAGCATTTT. It translates to CASSLSPGQPQHF.

The chain carries TRBV4-3 and TRBJ1-4; D unclear. CDR1 and CDR2 from the germline V gene are LGHNA and YSLEER. The V gene lost 0 bases and the J gene lost 10 bases, with 12 bases spanning the gap. There are 14 residues in the CDR3. DNA for the CDR3: TGCGCCAGCAGCCAAGAGGCTCTTTCTGGAAAACTGTTTTTT. It specifies CASSQEALSGKLFF.

The chain employs TRBV7-9 and TRBJ1-1; a possible D gene is TRBD1 (5 bases). Germline lookup yields CDR1 SEHNR and CDR2 FQNEAQ (reference sequence). V was shortened by 1 base and J by 5 bases, with 11 bases between the two germline ends. The CDR3 loop spans 14 amino acids. CDR3 nucleotides: TGTGCCAGCAGCTTAGGTGATAGGGGTACTGAAGCTTTCTTT. Its translation: CASSLGDRGTEAFF.

The V gene is TRBV6-5, the J gene TRBJ1-5; tentatively, D is TRBD1 (6 bases). The CDR3 is made up of 15 amino acids. CDR1 and CDR2 from the germline V gene are MNHEY and SVGAGI. V was cut by 5 bases and J by 2 bases, with 13 bases left in between. The DNA for the CDR3 is TGTGCCAGCAGTCTGGGACCAGGGGGCAATCAGCCCCAGCATTTT. It codes for CASSLGPGGNQPQHF.

This rearrangement joins TRBV19 to TRBJ1-1; D uncertain. Germline values: CDR1 LNHDA, CDR2 SQIVND (reference sequence). The V and J ends lost 7 bases and 10 bases respectively, with 16 bases between them. The CDR3 loop spans 12 amino acids. Here the CDR3 DNA reads TGTGCCAGTACCATATCCGGGGTTGCAGCTTTCTTT. Protein product: CASTISGVAAFF.

The rearrangement links TRBV11-3 to TRBJ2-5; 10 nucleotides align to TRBD2. CDR3 length: 15 amino acids. V shed 8 bases, J shed 7 bases, and the junction held 13 bases outside the gene matches. The germline V gene has CDR1 SGHNT and CDR2 YENEEA. The CDR3 bases are TGTGCCAGCTCCTGGAGCGGGGGGGCGAGGGGGACCCAGTACTTC. Its protein product is CASSWSGGARGTQYF.

Worth noting for this clone: Other DNA sequences from this sample encode an identical CDR3 as well. The genes are TRBV7-2 and TRBJ2-1; 8 bases fit TRBD2. The CDR3 length is 15 residues. V trimming: 5 bases; J trimming: 1 base; junction bases outside the gene matches: 4. Germline values: CDR1 SGHTA, CDR2 FQGNSA. CDR3 sequence reads: CASSPTSGSYNEQFF. DNA of the CDR3: TGTGCCAGCAGCCCAACTAGCGGTTCCTACAATGAGCAGTTCTTC.

CDR3 region: CASSPFKEDRLSPLHF. CDR3 nucleotide sequence: TGTGCCAGCAGTCCTTTCAAGGAGGACAGACTTTCACCCCTCCACTTT. The chain recombines TRBV27 with TRBJ1-6, with a tentative D call TRBD1 (6 bases). V was cut by 5 bases and J by 9 bases, with 20 bases left in between. Looked up from germline, CDR1 is MNHEY and CDR2 is SMNVEV (reference sequence). The CDR3 contains 16 residues.

This clone was recorded only once. This CDR3 is CASSLVAGGNQETQYF. The DNA for the CDR3 is TGTGCCAGCAGCTTGGTGGCAGGGGGTAACCAAGAGACCCAGTACTTC. The chain uses TRBV5-6 and TRBJ2-5; 7 bases line up with TRBD1. Germline CDR1 SGHDT, CDR2 YYEEEE. This CDR3 is 16 amino acids long. J gave up 0 bases and V 0 bases, and 5 bases lay outside the gene matches.

The sample holds one count of this clone. The V and J genes are TRBV9 and TRBJ2-2, with TRBD2 matching 8 bases. The CDR3 length is 16 residues. Unmatched junction bases numbered 5, after V lost 0 bases and J lost 4 bases. Per the germline V gene, CDR1 is SGDLS and CDR2 is YYNGEE. The CDR3 loop reads CASSVGPAGATGELFF. The CDR3 bases are TGTGCCAGCAGCGTAGGTCCAGCGGGAGCCACCGGGGAGCTGTTTTTT.

The chain couples TRBV10-3 to TRBJ1-4; 9 nucleotides align to TRBD1. Trimming took 2 bases from V and 14 from J; bases not matched to a gene: 9. The CDR3 runs to 14 residues. Germline assignment: CDR1 ENHRY and CDR2 SYGVKD. DNA for the CDR3: TGTGCCATCAGTGAGGCTGTGGACAGGGGTTATCTGTTTTTT. Translated, it gives CAISEAVDRGYLFF.

Concerning this clone: Mismatch with germline at one junction end may stem from a read error. The chain has TRBV19 and TRBJ1-2; 7 bases line up with TRBD1. Germline V CDR1 and CDR2: LNHDA, SQIVND (reference sequence). The CDR3 is made up of 12 amino acids. The CDR3 sequence is CASSLGQYFRAF. The CDR3 DNA is TGTGCCAGTAGCCTGGGACAGTATTTTAGGGCCTTC.

This chain connects TRBV2 to TRBJ2-3, with 10 bases aligning to TRBD1. V lost 6 bases and J lost 4; bases outside the gene matches: 7. Germline V gene data show CDR1 as SNHLY and CDR2 as FYNNEI. This CDR3 contains 15 residues. CDR3 amino acids: CASSETGGRADTQYF. As DNA, the CDR3 is TGTGCCAGCAGCGAGACAGGGGGCCGGGCAGATACGCAGTATTTT.

The V gene is TRBV6-2 or TRBV6-3, the J gene TRBJ1-5; D might be TRBD1 (6 bases). Germline values: CDR1 MNHEY, CDR2 SVGEGT. The CDR3 consists of 16 residues. V lost 2 bases and J 7 bases, leaving 18 bases between the germline ends. CDR3 nucleotides: TGTGCCAGCAGTTACGGGGGGGGGCGGCGGGAACAGCCCCAGCATTTT. Translating it yields CASSYGGGRREQPQHF.

This clone was counted between two and nine times. The chain couples TRBV2 to TRBJ1-2, with D unclear. The V end lost 7 bases, the J end lost 0 bases, and 18 bases lay between the germline ends. Per the germline V gene, CDR1 is SNHLY and CDR2 is FYNNEI. This CDR3 is 16 amino acids long. The CDR3 protein is CASIRESTGANYGYTF. DNA for the CDR3: TGTGCCAGCATTCGGGAATCAACCGGAGCTAACTATGGCTACACCTTC.